A selection of T cell receptor beta chains follows, all from one sample in a study of cytomegalovirus exposure and HLA in healthy donors. Clones were read by immunoSEQ multiplex PCR, and TCRdb kept only the in-frame ones, dropping some. Among 200,000 or so clones, 65% to 85% were seen once, and the ten largest hold roughly 0.66%. The sample was PBMCs. These receptors all stem from a boy younger than 10 in good health and CMV-seronegative. Both conserved end residues are trimmed from each CDR3. Rows may omit the clone size; those that give it use once, few, many or a size class.

ASSIDPGLANEQF,TRBJ2-1,.,TRBV19
ASSPRAQDRGPGTEAF,TRBJ1-1,.,TRBV9
ASSFTRGNSYEQY,TRBJ2-7,few,TRBV4-1
ASSRRTGRGNYGYT,TRBJ1-2,.,TRBV10-2
ASRFGTSGGQGTQY,TRBJ2-3,.,TRBV7-8
ASSSEETQY,TRBJ2-5,.,TRBV6-1
ASSLDPGSGEQF,TRBJ2-1,once,TRBV5-1
ASSLEGIWDTQY,TRBJ2-3,once,TRBV7-3
ASSGQGGRNYEQY,TRBJ2-7,.,TRBV6-1
ASSNTRQGNEKLF,TRBJ1-4,.,TRBV7-8
ASSGEGGGWTGELF,TRBJ2-2,.,TRBV6-1
ASSDRAHIQY,TRBJ2-4,.,TRBV6-1
AWSTGTGVNYGYT,TRBJ1-2,.,TRBV30
ASSSRLFLAGVGETQY,TRBJ2-5,.,TRBV7-8